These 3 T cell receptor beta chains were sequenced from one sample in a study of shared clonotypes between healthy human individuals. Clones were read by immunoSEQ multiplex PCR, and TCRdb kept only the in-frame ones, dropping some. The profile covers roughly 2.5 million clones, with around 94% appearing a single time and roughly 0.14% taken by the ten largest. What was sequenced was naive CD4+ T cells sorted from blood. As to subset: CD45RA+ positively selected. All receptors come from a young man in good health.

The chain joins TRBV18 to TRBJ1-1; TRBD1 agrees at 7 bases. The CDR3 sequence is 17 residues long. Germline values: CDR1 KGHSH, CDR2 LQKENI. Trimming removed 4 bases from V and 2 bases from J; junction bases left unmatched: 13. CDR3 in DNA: TGTGCCAGCTCACAAGGAACGTCAGGGGGGAGCAACACTGAAGCTTTCTTT. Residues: CASSQGTSGGSNTEAFF. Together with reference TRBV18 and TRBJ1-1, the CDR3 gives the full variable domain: NAGVMQNPRHLVRRRGQEARLRCSPMKGHSHVYWYRQLPEEGLKFMVYLQKENIIDESGMPKERFSAEFPKEGPSILRIQQVVRGDSAAYFCASSQGTSGGSNTEAFFGQGTRLTVV.

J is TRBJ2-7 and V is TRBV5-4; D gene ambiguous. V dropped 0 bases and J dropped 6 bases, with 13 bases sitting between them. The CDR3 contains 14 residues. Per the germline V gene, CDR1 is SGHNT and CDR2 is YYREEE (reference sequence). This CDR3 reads CASSLAASRVEQYF. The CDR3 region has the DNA TGTGCCAGCAGCTTGGCGGCCTCAAGGGTCGAGCAGTACTTC.

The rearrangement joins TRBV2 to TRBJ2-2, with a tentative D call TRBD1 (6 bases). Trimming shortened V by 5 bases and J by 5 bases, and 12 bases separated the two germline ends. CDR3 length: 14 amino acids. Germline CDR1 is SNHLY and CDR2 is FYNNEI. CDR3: CASSHEQGTGELFF. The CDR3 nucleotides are TGTGCCAGCAGTCATGAACAGGGTACCGGGGAGCTGTTTTTT.